The clone carrying this TCR beta chain was observed once. From germline, CDR1 is MGHRA and CDR2 YSYEKL. The CDR3 extends over 16 amino acids. Trimming left V 0 bases short and J 4 bases short, with 13 bases between. The record originates from a study of T cell changes during pregnancy in multiple sclerosis. Only in-frame clones appear in the TCRdb table, and some are missing; sequencing was by immunoSEQ multiplex PCR. This table has 40,000 to 50,000 clones, around 90% appearing once. The material sequenced was CD8+ T cells from peripheral blood mononuclear cells, taken after pregnancy. The V and J genes are TRBV4-1 and TRBJ2-4; weak D call: TRBD1 (5 bases). The origin of this receptor is a female donor with multiple sclerosis, enrolled in a pregnancy study. The CDR3 is CASSQDQAAGKNIQYF. In nucleotides, the CDR3 is TGCGCCAGCAGCCAAGATCAGGCGGCAGGGAAAAACATTCAGTACTTC.